The text below deals with one TCR beta chain. The data stem from a study of shared clonotypes between healthy human individuals. Per germline, CDR1 MNHEY and CDR2 SVGAGI. The CDR3 is 15 residues long. After removal of 5 bases from V and 6 bases from J, the junction contained 5 bases not matched to a gene. The table came from immunoSEQ multiplex PCR; TCRdb's copy has only in-frame clones and leaves some out. The table records some 2.3 million clones, more than 85% of them present only once. The source is a man in his late teens or twenties in good health. Some clones in this sample may be carry-over from other donors' samples. The sequenced material came from naive CD4+ T cells from PBMCs. Subset reported: CD45RA+ positively selected. The genes are TRBV6-5 and TRBJ2-3, with TRBD2 matching 13 bases. The DNA for the CDR3 is TGTGCCAGCAGTATCGGACTAGCGGGAGTTGATACGCAGTATTTT. Residues: CASSIGLAGVDTQYF.